A single sample gave rise to the 9 T cell receptor beta chains below, sequenced in a study of patients and donors after allogeneic stem cell transplantation. TCRdb re-called the RT-PCR reads through MiXCR, storing one row per CDR3 protein. Among roughly 180,000 distinct CDR3 sequences, 40% to 45% were seen once, and the ten largest hold 33%. What was sequenced was blood, either unsorted or a sorted T cell fraction (not recorded which). The source is a human donor who was either an allogeneic HSCT recipient or a stem cell or donor lymphocyte infusion donor (not recorded which). It is not recorded whose cells these are; they may come from a transplant donor.

The chain recombines TRBV28 with TRBJ2-7; 10 positions match TRBD2. The V segment lost 7 bases and the J segment 4 bases; nucleotides outside the gene matches: 7. The CDR3 is 14 amino acids. From germline, CDR1 is MDHEN and CDR2 SYDVKM. The CDR3 reads CASKPGLASYEQYF. DNA of the CDR3: TGTGCCAGCAAACCGGGACTAGCGAGTTACGAGCAGTACTTC.

This chain links TRBV9 with TRBJ1-1; D gene unclear. Germline V CDR1 and CDR2: SGDLS, YYNGEE. The CDR3 runs to 15 residues. Trimming cost V 2 bases and J 2 bases, with 13 bases left between them. The CDR3 here is CASSVYGEVNTEAFF. CDR3 sequence (DNA): TGTGCCAGCAGCGTCTACGGGGAAGTTAACACTGAAGCTTTCTTT.

The J gene is TRBJ2-3, the V gene TRBV5-1, with D possibly being TRBD2 (6 bases). The CDR3 is made up of 13 amino acids. V lost 3 bases to trimming and J lost 11 bases, with 16 bases between them. CDR1 SGHRS and CDR2 YFSETQ come from the germline V gene. The CDR3 region is CASSSGLNLEQYF. In nucleotides, the CDR3 is TGCGCCAGCAGCTCCGGACTAAACCTTGAGCAGTATTTT.

The rearrangement joins TRBV27 to TRBJ2-1; a weak D match, TRBD2 (5 bases). V lost 2 bases and J 10 bases, leaving 15 bases between the germline ends. In germline, CDR1 is MNHEY, CDR2 SMNVEV (reference sequence). This CDR3 spans 14 amino acids. CDR3 DNA sequence: TGTGCCAGCAGTTTACCGGACTGGCCGGCGGAGCAGTTCTTC. This codes for CASSLPDWPAEQFF.

CDR3 nucleotide sequence: TGTGCCAGCATGAGGTGGCAGGGAGATAACTATGGCTACACCTTC. Translation gives CASMRWQGDNYGYTF. This chain uses TRBV12-3 or TRBV12-4 with TRBJ1-2; D is possibly TRBD1 (5 bases). Trimming removed 7 bases at V and 1 base at J, with 16 bases between. This CDR3 has 15 amino acids.

The chain combines TRBV5-1 with TRBJ1-1; D is ambiguous. Germline V CDR1 and CDR2: SGHRS, YFSETQ. Trimming shortened V by 4 bases and J by 8 bases, and 15 bases separated the two germline ends. CDR3 length: 13 amino acids. This CDR3 reads CASSLISRVEAFF. CDR3 sequence (DNA): TGCGCCAGCAGCCTGATCAGCCGCGTGGAAGCTTTCTTT.

V gene TRBV29-1 combines with J gene TRBJ2-3; D is possibly TRBD1 or TRBD2 (5 bases each). CDR1 SQVTM and CDR2 ANQGSEA come from the germline V gene. Trimming pared 0 bases from V and 2 bases from J, leaving 30 bases between. The CDR3 extends over 21 amino acids. The CDR3 loop reads CSVEDLGRVGTLGAHTDTQYF. The CDR3 DNA is TGCAGCGTTGAAGATCTAGGTCGGGTCGGGACCCTTGGGGCACACACAGATACGCAGTATTTT.

V is TRBV12-3 or TRBV12-4 and J is TRBJ2-3; perhaps TRBD1 as D (6 bases). V dropped 5 bases and J dropped 4 bases, with 19 bases sitting between them. The CDR3 covers 16 residues. The CDR3 reads CASSPQGSFPPDTQYF. The CDR3 DNA is TGTGCCAGCAGTCCCCAGGGGTCCTTTCCCCCAGATACGCAGTATTTT.

Regarding this clonotype: The CDR3 end shows no conserved phenylalanine or tryptophan, and so a read error is likely. The rearrangement uses TRBV6-6 and TRBJ2-7; 7 bases line up with TRBD2. The V gene's germline CDR1 is MNHNY and CDR2 SVGAGI (reference sequence). CDR3 length: 15 residues. Trimming took 10 bases from V and 3 from J; bases not matched to a gene: 15. The DNA of the CDR3 is TGTGCCACTTCGATAGGGAGCGGGATCATCTACGAGCAGTACTCC. It codes for CATSIGSGIIYEQYS.